This T cell receptor beta chain stems from a study of neurological immune-mediated disorders. Study-level points and caveats: HTLV-1-associated myelopathy had the most TCR clonal expansion, whereas multiple sclerosis had the least (lower than in healthy controls). Expanded clones shared no CDR3 amino acid sequences across subjects, suggesting private repertoires in all groups.

This clonotype was found many times. The antigen is unknown. The junction had 5 bases not matched to a gene; V was cut back by 6 bases and J by 6 bases. The V gene's germline CDR1 is MNHEY and CDR2 SMNVEV (reference sequence). The length of the CDR3 is 13 residues. A 10-nucleotide random UMI tagged transcripts in template-switch 5'RACE cDNA synthesis. TCRdb reprocessed the 5' RACE reads via MiXCR and lists one record per CDR3 protein. The repertoire includes 50,000 to 75,000 distinct CDR3 sequences, roughly 13% of them detected once, and around 10% sits in the top ten. Sequences were obtained from PBMCs. The TCR originated in a woman between 55 and 75 years old with HTLV-1-associated myelopathy (HAM/TSP). J is TRBJ1-5 and V is TRBV27; 7 bases match TRBD1. The CDR3 DNA sequence: TGTGCCAGCAGCAGGGGGATATTTCAGCCCCAGCATTTT. Translating it yields CASSRGIFQPQHF.